The sequence of this TCR beta chain was determined in a study of cytomegalovirus exposure and HLA in healthy donors. Study details: HLA-typed donors contributed 65 million to 95 million unique TCRs, which were held in an early data release. Study conclusions and caveats: Sequencing had likely introduced a cluster of highly shared sequence variants as an artifact.

In the case of this clone: Its antigen remains unidentified.

PCR primers comprised 60 Vbeta and 13 Jbeta primers. Under the authors' procedure: In a later analysis, some 10 million of approximately 80 million unique beta chains occurred in at least two donors. Repertoires were generated with immunoSEQ multiplex PCR, while TCRdb's copy carries only in-frame clones and drops some. V and J calls and clone size are copied from that table; D and trimming were computed from the DNA. The profile shows about 190,000 clones, about 83% of them singletons. The receptor comes from a woman aged 25 to 39 in good health and CMV-seropositive. The source material was PBMCs.

The CDR3 protein is CASKRTGTGGAGNYGYTF. The CDR3 bases are TGTGCCAGCAAAAGGACCGGGACAGGGGGCGCAGGGAACTATGGCTACACCTTC. The chain employs TRBV25-1 and TRBJ1-2; 12 bases map to TRBD1. Looked up from germline, CDR1 is MGHDK and CDR2 is SYGVNS. The V gene end was trimmed by 7 bases and the J gene end by 2 bases; junction bases not matched to a gene: 14. CDR3 length: 18 amino acids.